The entry below gives a single T cell receptor (beta chain) sequence along with its context. The antigen is unknown. This specimen belongs to a study of B cell selection in AIRE deficiency. CD4+CD127+ cells were sorted as the conventional CD4 T cells. Study outcomes and limitations: Approximately 32% of healthy-donor shared Treg TCRbeta sequences appeared in patient Tconv cells. Shared Treg sequences were biased toward short CDR3s with few non-templated nucleotide insertions. Healthy donors alone shared roughly 32% of 4,000 or so Treg sequences; patients alone approximately 9%.

This CDR3 is built from 16 residues. Germline V lookup: CDR1 SGHKS, CDR2 YYEKEE (reference sequence). Trimming cost V 0 bases and J 6 bases, with 18 bases left between them. How the authors handled the data: Approximately 99,000 patient and some 140,000 healthy donor in-frame TCRbeta sequences came from conventional T cells. This table comes from immunoSEQ multiplex PCR, and its TCRdb copy is limited to in-frame clones, with some not included. V and J calls and clone size are given by that table; D and trimming were obtained from the DNA. The sample carries under 2,000 clones, roughly 90% recorded once.

The sequence derives from a human donor in good health. Sequenced input: CD4+CD127+ conventional T cells sorted from PBMCs. The chain uses TRBV5-5 and TRBJ1-2; D is ambiguous. The CDR3 region has the DNA TGTGCCAGCAGCTTGGCCGGAGTTCGATTCACAAATGGCTACACCTTC. Translation: CASSLAGVRFTNGYTF. Full variable domain (remainder filled in from reference TRBV5-5 and TRBJ1-2): DAGVTQSPTHLIKTRGQQVTLRCSPISGHKSVSWYQQVLGQGPQFIFQYYEKEERGRGNFPDRFSARQFPNYSSELNVNALLLGDSALYLCASSLAGVRFTNGYTFGSGTRLTVV.